This is a list of T cell receptor beta chains from one sample in a study of T cells after posttransplantation cyclophosphamide. Clones were sequenced by immunoSEQ multiplex PCR, and TCRdb holds only the in-frame ones, with some missing. The table has about 15,000 clones, almost 85% seen once. Sequencing was performed on PBMCs, taken approximately 370 days after allogeneic stem cell transplant with calcineurin inhibitor and methotrexate. Receptor source: a male patient aged 18-30 years who received an allogeneic stem cell transplant from a related donor, was CMV-positive, and had no GVHD. T cells may partly derive from the graft donor. CDR3s include the opening cysteine and the closing phenylalanine or tryptophan. D genes are given only for firm matches. Rows may omit the clone size; those that give it use once, few, many or a size class.

J gene	clone size	V gene	D gene	CDR3 length	CDR3 DNA	CDR3 protein
TRBJ2-1	-	TRBV14	TRBD2	15	TGTGCCAGCAGCCCCGGACTAGCGGGAGTCAGTGAGCAGTTCTTC	CASSPGLAGVSEQFF
TRBJ1-4	medium-sized	TRBV28	-	13	TGTGCCAGCAGGATTACTGGGACAAGTAAACTGTTTTTT	CASRITGTSKLFF
TRBJ1-5	-	TRBV4-3	-	15	TGCGCCAGCAGCCAAGATAGGGGTAGCAATCAGCCCCAGCATTTT	CASSQDRGSNQPQHF
TRBJ1-3	-	TRBV6-5	-	16	TGTGCCAGCAGTTACCGTTTTTCAGGGGTCGGCAACACCATATATTTT	CASSYRFSGVGNTIYF
TRBJ2-7	-	TRBV4-2	-	15	TGTGCCAGCAGCCAAGAGCGGGACAGCTCCTACGAGCAGTACTTC	CASSQERDSSYEQYF
TRBJ2-5	few	TRBV6-5	-	12	TGTGCCAGCAGTGACAGGCGAGAGACCCAGTACTTC	CASSDRRETQYF
TRBJ1-1	-	TRBV4-1	TRBD1	14	TGCGCCAGCAGCCATGGGACAGGGGGCACTGAAGCTTTCTTT	CASSHGTGGTEAFF
TRBJ2-7	-	TRBV10-2	TRBD2	14	TGCGCCAGCGGAGGAGTCGGGGGGAGGGGCGAGCAGTACTTC	CASGGVGGRGEQYF
TRBJ2-5	-	TRBV7-7	TRBD1	14	TGTGCTAGCAGCCAGGGACAGCTCCAAGAGACCCAGTACTTC	CASSQGQLQETQYF
TRBJ2-1	-	TRBV6-1	TRBD2	18	TGTGCCAGCAGTGGACTAGCGGGAGAGGTGATCTCCTACAGTGAGCAGTTCTTC	CASSGLAGEVISYSEQFF
TRBJ2-5	-	TRBV29-1	-	12	TGCAGCGTTGTGTGGGGGCGGGAGACCCAGTACTTC	CSVVWGRETQYF
TRBJ1-6	-	TRBV7-2	-	16	TGTGCCAGCAGCTTAGCGCGTCCGGTAGAGGGATCACCCCTCCACTTT	CASSLARPVEGSPLHF
TRBJ1-2	-	TRBV5-1	TRBD1	16	TGCGCCAGCAACTTGGTATCAGGGGGGCCCCGCTATGGCTACACCTTC	CASNLVSGGPRYGYTF
TRBJ2-7	-	TRBV4-1	-	16	TGCGCCAGCAGCCCCGACCATTGGGGCAGCTCCTACGAGCAGTACTTC	CASSPDHWGSSYEQYF
TRBJ2-7	-	TRBV7-9	-	12	TGTGCCAGCAGCCCCTCAGGCTACGAGCAGTACTTC	CASSPSGYEQYF
TRBJ2-1	-	TRBV5-4	-	12	TGTGCCAGCAGCTTGGCCGGGGGTGAGCAGTTCTTC	CASSLAGGEQFF
TRBJ1-1	-	TRBV28	-	14	TGTGCCAGCAGCGCCACCCGGGTAGACACTGAAGCTTTCTTT	CASSATRVDTEAFF
TRBJ1-3	-	TRBV7-2	TRBD1	16	TGTGCCAGCAGCTCGGGACAGCCGGGCTCTGGAAACACCATATATTTT	CASSSGQPGSGNTIYF
TRBJ2-3	-	TRBV13	TRBD2	15	TGTGCCAGCAGCTCCCCGGGGCTAGCGGGAATTACGCAGTATTTT	CASSSPGLAGITQYF
TRBJ1-2	-	TRBV4-3	TRBD1	16	TGCGCCAGCAGCCAAGTCGGGACAGGGATCAACTATGGCTACACCTTC	CASSQVGTGINYGYTF
TRBJ2-5	-	TRBV7-6	-	12	TGTGCCAGCAGCTTAGGGCGGGAGACCCAGTACTTC	CASSLGRETQYF
TRBJ2-5	-	TRBV28	TRBD1	12	TGTGCCAGCAGTTTGAGGGGGACAGGGGTCTACTTC	CASSLRGTGVYF
TRBJ1-6	-	TRBV6-5	TRBD1	15	TGTGCCAGCAGTCAAGACAGGGCCTATAATTCACCCCTCCACTTT	CASSQDRAYNSPLHF
TRBJ2-2	-	TRBV5-6	TRBD1	16	TGTGCCAGCAGCTTCCGACAGGGCGCGAACACCGGGGAGCTGTTTTTT	CASSFRQGANTGELFF
TRBJ2-7	-	TRBV4-1	TRBD2	15	TGCGCCAGCAGCCGAATACTAGCGGCCTCCTACGAGCAGTACTTC	CASSRILAASYEQYF
TRBJ2-2	-	TRBV4-3	-	16	TGCGCCAGCAGCCACCATGGGGGCGGGAGATCCGGGGAGCTGTTTTTT	CASSHHGGGRSGELFF
TRBJ1-2	-	TRBV2	-	14	TGTGCCAGCAGGGGGGGACTGATAAACTATGGCTACACCTTC	CASRGGLINYGYTF
TRBJ2-1	-	TRBV19	TRBD2	14	TGTGCCAGTACGACTAGCGGGAGAAGCAGTGAGCAGTTCTTC	CASTTSGRSSEQFF
TRBJ2-3	-	TRBV7-3	TRBD2	16	TGTGCCAGCAGCTCCTGGGGGGGGGTCGGTACAGATACGCAGTATTTT	CASSSWGGVGTDTQYF
TRBJ2-7	-	TRBV13	TRBD1	16	TGTGCCAGCAGCTCAGAACAGGGGCGAATATCCTACGAGCAGTACTTC	CASSSEQGRISYEQYF
TRBJ2-3	-	TRBV7-9	TRBD1	15	TGTGCCAGCAGCCGCTACAGGGGAGGCACAGATACGCAGTATTTT	CASSRYRGGTDTQYF
TRBJ1-5	-	TRBV28	-	15	TGTGCCAGCATACAGGGATCGGGCGGCAATCAGCCCCAGCATTTT	CASIQGSGGNQPQHF
TRBJ2-1	-	TRBV19	TRBD2	15	TGTGCCAGTAGTGTCATAGCGGGAGGGGCGGTCGACGCGTTCTTC	CASSVIAGGAVDAFF
TRBJ2-3	-	TRBV11-2	-	16	TGTGCCAGCAGCTTAGACCGGGCGGGTCTCCGAGATACGCAGTATTTT	CASSLDRAGLRDTQYF
TRBJ2-3	-	TRBV6-4	TRBD1	16	TGTGCCAGCTCTCCGGGACAGGGGGACCACACAGATACGCAGTATTTT	CASSPGQGDHTDTQYF
TRBJ1-1	-	TRBV6-1	-	13	TGTGCCAGCAGGTCAGGGCAGAACACTGAAGCTTTCTTT	CASRSGQNTEAFF
TRBJ1-6	-	TRBV19	TRBD1	13	TGTGCCAGTAGGAAGGACAGGAATTCACCCCTCCACTTT	CASRKDRNSPLHF
TRBJ2-3	-	TRBV29-1	TRBD2	13	TGCAGCGGAAGAGCGGGAGCTGGGGATACGCAGTATTTT	CSGRAGAGDTQYF
TRBJ2-7	-	TRBV6-6	-	16	TGTGCCAGCCTCGGGGTTAGCGGAGAAGAGGGCTACGAGCAGTACTTC	CASLGVSGEEGYEQYF
TRBJ1-1	-	TRBV28	-	14	TGTGCCAGCAGTCCCCAGGGGTGGGGCACTGAAGCTTTCTTT	CASSPQGWGTEAFF
TRBJ1-2	-	TRBV7-9	TRBD1	11	TGTGCCAATCAGACAGGGGGAGGCTACACCTTC	CANQTGGGYTF
TRBJ2-3	-	TRBV7-9	TRBD1	14	TGTGCCAGCAGCTTCGGGACAGAAGGAGATACGCAGTATTTT	CASSFGTEGDTQYF
TRBJ1-4	few	TRBV2	-	14	TGTGCCAGCAAGTTGACAGCAACTAATGAAAAACTGTTTTTT	CASKLTATNEKLFF
TRBJ2-2	once	TRBV6-5	TRBD1	14	TGTGCCAGCAGGACAGGGGGAGGCGCCGGGGAGCTGTTTTTT	CASRTGGGAGELFF
TRBJ2-1	-	TRBV9	-	17	TGTGCCAGCAGCGACCTGACAGCACAGAGCTCCTACAATGAGCAGTTCTTC	CASSDLTAQSSYNEQFF
TRBJ1-4	-	TRBV19	-	16	TGTGCCAGTAGTACCAGACCGGACTCTCTTAATGAAAAACTGTTTTTT	CASSTRPDSLNEKLFF
TRBJ1-6	-	TRBV6-5	-	12	TGTGCCAGCAGGGCAGCAGGGTCCCCCCTCCACTTT	CASRAAGSPLHF
TRBJ2-7	-	TRBV18	TRBD1	16	TGTGCCAGCTCACCACAGGGGACAGGGGGGTCCTACGAGCAGTACTTC	CASSPQGTGGSYEQYF
TRBJ2-1	-	TRBV27	TRBD2	16	TGTGCCAGCACCCTCTTTAGCGGGAGGGGGGGCAATGAGCAGTTCTTC	CASTLFSGRGGNEQFF
TRBJ1-1	-	TRBV25-1	-	15	TGTGCCAGCAGTGATTACGACAGGTCGAACACTGAAGCTTTCTTT	CASSDYDRSNTEAFF
TRBJ2-7	-	TRBV4-3	-	15	TGCGCCAGCAGCCAAGATAGGACAACTTCCTACGAGCAGTACTTC	CASSQDRTTSYEQYF
TRBJ2-2	-	TRBV28	-	14	TGTGCCAGCAGTTTGCCTCGAGACACCGGGGAGCTGTTTTTT	CASSLPRDTGELFF
TRBJ1-1	few	TRBV6-1	-	13	TGTGCCAGCAGTGTGGGAGGGGGGACTGAAGCTTTCTTT	CASSVGGGTEAFF
TRBJ2-7	few	TRBV5-1	TRBD2	15	TGCGCCAGCAGCTCCCCTAGCGGGGTATCCTACGAGCAGTACTTC	CASSSPSGVSYEQYF
TRBJ2-7	-	TRBV27	-	14	TGTGCCAGCCACTTACAGGGAAGGGGCTACGAGCAGTACTTC	CASHLQGRGYEQYF
TRBJ1-1	-	TRBV7-7	-	13	TGTGCCAGCAGCTTGAGCCAGAACACTGAAGCTTTCTTT	CASSLSQNTEAFF
TRBJ1-5	-	TRBV28	-	16	TGTGCCAGCAGTTTATCTAGGGGCCCATTGGGTCAGCCCCAGCATTTT	CASSLSRGPLGQPQHF
TRBJ2-7	-	TRBV27	TRBD2	14	TGTGCCAGCAGTTTAGTAGCGGGAACCTACGAGCAGTACTTC	CASSLVAGTYEQYF